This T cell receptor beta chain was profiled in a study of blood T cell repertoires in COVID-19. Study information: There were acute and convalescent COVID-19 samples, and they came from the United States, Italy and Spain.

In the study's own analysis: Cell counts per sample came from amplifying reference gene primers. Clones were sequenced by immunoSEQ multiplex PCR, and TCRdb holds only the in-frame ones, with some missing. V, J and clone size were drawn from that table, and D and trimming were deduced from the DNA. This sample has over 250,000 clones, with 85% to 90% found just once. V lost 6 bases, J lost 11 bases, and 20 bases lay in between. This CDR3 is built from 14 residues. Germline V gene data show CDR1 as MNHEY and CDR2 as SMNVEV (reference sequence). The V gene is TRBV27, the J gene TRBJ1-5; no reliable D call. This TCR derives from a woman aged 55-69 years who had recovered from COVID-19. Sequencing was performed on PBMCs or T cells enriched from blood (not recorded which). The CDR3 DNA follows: TGTGCCAGCAGCGAGGACTCCCGAGGATCGGCCCAGCATTTT. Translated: CASSEDSRGSAQHF.